The 3 T cell receptor beta chains below were found in one sample sequenced in a study of CD8+CD57+ T cells in acquired aplastic anemia. Using genomic DNA as the template, TCR beta VDJ and CDR3 profiling was carried out. From the reads, TCRdb called clonotypes with MiXCR, one entry per CDR3 protein. The sample carries around 400,000 distinct CDR3 sequences, roughly 68% recorded once. The source material was sorted CD4+, CD8+, or CD8+CD57+ T cells (not recorded which) from PBMCs. These receptors all stem from a human donor in good health, serving as a control.

This clonotype was recorded once. Lacking the conserved final phenylalanine or tryptophan, this CDR3 likely reflects a read error. The limits of the CDR3 on the DNA are not certain, so only TCRdb's listed CDR3 is given. The rearrangement links TRBV7-9 to TRBJ2-2; TRBD2, as called in the table, went unchecked against the DNA. Germline V lookup: CDR1 SEHNR, CDR2 FQNEAQ (reference sequence). The CDR3 totals 13 residues, both ends included. The CDR3 reads CASRQRVYGDTFG.

For this clonotype: Germline and junction disagree at one end, which may indicate a read error. The chain employs TRBV5-1 and TRBJ1-5, with unresolved D. The V gene's germline CDR1 is SGHRS and CDR2 YFSETQ. The CDR3 contains 14 residues. In nucleotides, the CDR3 is TGTGCCAGCAGCGCGGGCAGTAGCAATCAGCCCCAGCATTTT. Protein product: CASSAGSSNQPQHF. The whole variable domain, filled in from reference TRBV5-1 and TRBJ1-5, reads KAGVTQTPRYLIKTRGQQVTLSCSPISGHRSVSWYQQTPGQGLQFLFEYFSETQRNKGNFPGRFSGRQFSNSRSEMNVSTLELGDSALYLCASSAGSSNQPQHFGDGTRLSIL.

This rearrangement joins TRBV2 to TRBJ2-7, with D uncertain. The CDR3 runs to 13 residues. V was trimmed by 8 bases and J by 2 bases, leaving 13 bases between them. Germline V gives CDR1 SNHLY, CDR2 FYNNEI. CDR3 protein: CASRRPNTYEQYF. The CDR3 DNA reads TGTGCCAGCCGGCGGCCCAACACCTACGAGCAGTACTTC.